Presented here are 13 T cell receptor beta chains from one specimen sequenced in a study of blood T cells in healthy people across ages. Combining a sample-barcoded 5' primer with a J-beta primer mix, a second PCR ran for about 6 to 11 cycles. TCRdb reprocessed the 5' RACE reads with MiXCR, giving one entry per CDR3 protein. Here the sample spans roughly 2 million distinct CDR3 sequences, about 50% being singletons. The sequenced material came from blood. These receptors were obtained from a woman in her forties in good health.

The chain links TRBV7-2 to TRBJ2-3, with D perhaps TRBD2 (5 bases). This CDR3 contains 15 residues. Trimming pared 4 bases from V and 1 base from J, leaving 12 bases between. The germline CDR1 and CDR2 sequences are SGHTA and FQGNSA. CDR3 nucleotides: TGTGCCAGCAGCTATACTAGTCTACGCACAGATACGCAGTATTTT. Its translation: CASSYTSLRTDTQYF.

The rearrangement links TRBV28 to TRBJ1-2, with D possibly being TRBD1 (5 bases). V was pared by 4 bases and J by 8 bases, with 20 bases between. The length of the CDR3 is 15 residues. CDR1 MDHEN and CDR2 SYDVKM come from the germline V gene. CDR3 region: CASSSNGGLWWGYTF. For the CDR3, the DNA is TGTGCCAGCAGTTCAAATGGGGGATTATGGTGGGGCTACACCTTC.

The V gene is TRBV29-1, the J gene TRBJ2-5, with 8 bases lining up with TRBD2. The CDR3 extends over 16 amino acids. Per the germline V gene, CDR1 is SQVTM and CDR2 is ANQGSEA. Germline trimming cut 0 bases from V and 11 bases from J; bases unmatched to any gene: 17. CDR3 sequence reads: CSVEEGLRGVYNEQYF. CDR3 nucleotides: TGCAGCGTTGAAGAGGGATTGCGGGGGGTTTACAATGAGCAGTACTTC.

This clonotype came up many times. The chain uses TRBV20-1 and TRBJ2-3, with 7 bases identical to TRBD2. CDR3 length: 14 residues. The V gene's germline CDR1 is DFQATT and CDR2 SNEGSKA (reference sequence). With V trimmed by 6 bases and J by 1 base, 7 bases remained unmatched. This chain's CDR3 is CSANSGERTDTQYF. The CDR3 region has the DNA TGCAGTGCAAACAGCGGGGAGCGCACAGATACGCAGTATTTT.

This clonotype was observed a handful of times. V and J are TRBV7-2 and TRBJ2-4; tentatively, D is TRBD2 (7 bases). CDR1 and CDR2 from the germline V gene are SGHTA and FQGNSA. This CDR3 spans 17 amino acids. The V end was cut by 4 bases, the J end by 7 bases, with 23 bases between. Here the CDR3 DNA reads TGTGCCAGCAGCTCGCCCCACCTAGCGGCGGGGGCGAACATTCAGTACTTC. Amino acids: CASSSPHLAAGANIQYF.

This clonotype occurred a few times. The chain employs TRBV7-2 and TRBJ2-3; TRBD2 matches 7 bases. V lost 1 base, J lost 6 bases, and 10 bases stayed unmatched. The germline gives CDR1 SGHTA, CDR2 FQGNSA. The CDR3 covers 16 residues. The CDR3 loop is CASSLEGGGYWDTQYF. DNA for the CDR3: TGTGCCAGCAGCTTAGAGGGCGGGGGTTATTGGGATACGCAGTATTTT. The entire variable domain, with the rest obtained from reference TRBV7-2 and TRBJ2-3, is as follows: GAGVSQSPSNKVTEKGKDVELRCDPISGHTALYWYRQSLGQGLEFLIYFQGNSAPDKSGLPSDRFSAERTGGSVSTLTIQRTQQEDSAVYLCASSLEGGGYWDTQYFGPGTRLTVL.

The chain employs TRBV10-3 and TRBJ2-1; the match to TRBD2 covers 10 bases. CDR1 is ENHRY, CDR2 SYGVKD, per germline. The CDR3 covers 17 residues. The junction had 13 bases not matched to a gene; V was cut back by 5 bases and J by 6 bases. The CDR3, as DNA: TGTGCCATCAGTCTAGGCCTAGCGGGAGTCGGGAGCAATGAGCAGTTCTTC. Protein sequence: CAISLGLAGVGSNEQFF.

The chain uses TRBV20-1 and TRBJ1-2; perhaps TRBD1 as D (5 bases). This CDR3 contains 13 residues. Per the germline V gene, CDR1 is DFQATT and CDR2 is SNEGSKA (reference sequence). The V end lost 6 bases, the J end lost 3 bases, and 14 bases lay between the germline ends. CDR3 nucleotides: TGCAGTGCGCAGGCAGGGAGAGACTATGGCTACACCTTC. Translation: CSAQAGRDYGYTF.

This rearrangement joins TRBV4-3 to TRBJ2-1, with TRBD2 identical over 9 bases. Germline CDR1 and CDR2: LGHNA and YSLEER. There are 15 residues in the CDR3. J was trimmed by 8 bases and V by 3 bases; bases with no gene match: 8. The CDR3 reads CASSHKTSGVDEQFF. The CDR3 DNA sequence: TGCGCCAGCAGCCACAAGACTAGCGGAGTCGATGAGCAGTTCTTC.

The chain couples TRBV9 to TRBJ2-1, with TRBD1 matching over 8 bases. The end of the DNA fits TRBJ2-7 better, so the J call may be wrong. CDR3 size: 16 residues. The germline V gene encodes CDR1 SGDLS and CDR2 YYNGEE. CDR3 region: CASSTAGGGPYNEQYF. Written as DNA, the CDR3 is TGTGCCAGCAGTACTGCAGGGGGCGGCCCCTACAATGAGCAGTACTTC.

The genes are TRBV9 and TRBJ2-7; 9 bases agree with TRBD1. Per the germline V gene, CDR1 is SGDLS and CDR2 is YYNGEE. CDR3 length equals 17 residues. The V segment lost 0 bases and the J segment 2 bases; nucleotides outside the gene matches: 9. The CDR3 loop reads CASSVAADRGLPYEQYF. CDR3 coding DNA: TGTGCCAGCAGCGTAGCTGCGGACAGGGGCCTCCCCTACGAGCAGTACTTC.

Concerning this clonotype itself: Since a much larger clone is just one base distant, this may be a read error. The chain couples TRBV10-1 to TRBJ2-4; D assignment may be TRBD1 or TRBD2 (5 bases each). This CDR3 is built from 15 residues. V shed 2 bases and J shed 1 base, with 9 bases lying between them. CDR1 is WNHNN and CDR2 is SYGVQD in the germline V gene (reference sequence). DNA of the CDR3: TGCGCCAGCAGTGAGATGGGGGTGGCCAAAAACATTCAGTACTTC. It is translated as CASSEMGVAKNIQYF.

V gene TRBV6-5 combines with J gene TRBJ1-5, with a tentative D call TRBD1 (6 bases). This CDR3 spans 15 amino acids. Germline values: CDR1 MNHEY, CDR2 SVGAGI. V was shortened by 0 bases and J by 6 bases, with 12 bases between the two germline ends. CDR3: CASSYSRTAAQPQHF. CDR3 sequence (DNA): TGTGCCAGCAGTTACTCGCGGACAGCGGCTCAGCCCCAGCATTTT.